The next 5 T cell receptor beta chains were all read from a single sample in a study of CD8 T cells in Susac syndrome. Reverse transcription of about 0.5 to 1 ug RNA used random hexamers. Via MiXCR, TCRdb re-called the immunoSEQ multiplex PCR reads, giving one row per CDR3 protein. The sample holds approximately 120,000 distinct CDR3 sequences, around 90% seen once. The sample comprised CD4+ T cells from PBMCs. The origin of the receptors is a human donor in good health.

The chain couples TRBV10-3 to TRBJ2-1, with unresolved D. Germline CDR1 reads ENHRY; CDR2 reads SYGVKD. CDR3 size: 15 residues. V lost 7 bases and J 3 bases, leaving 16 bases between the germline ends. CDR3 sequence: CAIKTETRGYNEQFF. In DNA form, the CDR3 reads TGTGCCATCAAGACGGAGACGCGCGGCTACAATGAGCAGTTCTTC.

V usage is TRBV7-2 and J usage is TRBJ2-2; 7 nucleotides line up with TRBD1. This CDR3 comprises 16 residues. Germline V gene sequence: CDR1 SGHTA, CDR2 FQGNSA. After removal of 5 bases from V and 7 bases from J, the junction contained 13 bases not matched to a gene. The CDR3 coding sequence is TGTGCCAGCAGCATATCCCCGACAGGGTTTGACGGGGAGCTGTTTTTT. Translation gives CASSISPTGFDGELFF.

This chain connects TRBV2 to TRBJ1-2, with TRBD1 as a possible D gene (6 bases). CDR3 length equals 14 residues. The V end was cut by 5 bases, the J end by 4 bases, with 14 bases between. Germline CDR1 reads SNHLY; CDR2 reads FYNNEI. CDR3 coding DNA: TGTGCCAGCAGTTTCCCCCAGGGGAGCTATGGCTACACCTTC. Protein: CASSFPQGSYGYTF.

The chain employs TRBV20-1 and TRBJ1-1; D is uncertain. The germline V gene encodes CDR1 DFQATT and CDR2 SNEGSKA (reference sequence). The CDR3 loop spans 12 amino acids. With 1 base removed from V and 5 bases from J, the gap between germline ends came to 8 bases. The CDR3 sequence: CSARGGGTEAFF. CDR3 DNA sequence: TGCAGTGCTAGAGGGGGAGGAACTGAAGCTTTCTTT.

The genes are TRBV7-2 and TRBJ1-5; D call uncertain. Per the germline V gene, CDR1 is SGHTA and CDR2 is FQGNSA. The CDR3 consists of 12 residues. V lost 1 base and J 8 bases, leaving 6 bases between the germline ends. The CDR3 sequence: CASSLGGEPQHF. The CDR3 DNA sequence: TGTGCCAGCAGCTTAGGAGGTGAGCCCCAGCATTTT. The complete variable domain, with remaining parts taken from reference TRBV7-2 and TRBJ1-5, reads GAGVSQSPSNKVTEKGKDVELRCDPISGHTALYWYRQSLGQGLEFLIYFQGNSAPDKSGLPSDRFSAERTGGSVSTLTIQRTQQEDSAVYLCASSLGGEPQHFGDGTRLSIL.